The 29 T cell receptor beta chains in this list originate from one sample, sequenced in a study of glioma-infiltrating T cells. The iRepertoire nested amplicon-rescue multiplex PCR amplified TCR alpha and beta CDR3s from RNA. Using its own MiXCR run on the multiplex PCR reads, TCRdb lists one record per CDR3 protein. The sample contains 150,000 to 200,000 distinct CDR3 sequences, roughly 32% of which appear only once. The sequenced material came from glioma tissue, nonneoplastic brain tissue, or PBMCs (not recorded which). These receptors originate from a human donor with low-grade glioma or glioblastoma, undergoing nonglioma brain surgery, or in good health (not recorded which).

CDR3 residues: CASSPKQGREANVLTF. As DNA, the CDR3 is TGTGCCAGCAGCCCAAAACAGGGGAGGGAGGCCAACGTCCTGACTTTC. The chain joins TRBV7-9 to TRBJ2-6; the D call may be TRBD1 or TRBD2 (7 bases each). This CDR3 is built from 16 residues. Germline V gene data show CDR1 as SEHNR and CDR2 as FQNEAQ (reference sequence). V lost 5 bases to trimming and J lost 6 bases, with 17 bases between them.

This clonotype has a count of ten or more. CDR3 coding DNA: TGTGCCAGCTCACCACCGATCGAGCGGAGGTACCAAGAGACCCAGTACTTC. Translation gives CASSPPIERRYQETQYF. The chain is built from TRBV18 and TRBJ2-5; possibly TRBD2 for D (5 bases). This CDR3 is built from 17 residues. Germline CDR1 reads KGHSH; CDR2 reads LQKENI. V lost 0 bases to trimming and J lost 0 bases, with 14 bases between them.

There are many counts of this clonotype. The chain links TRBV20-1 to TRBJ2-5; TRBD2 might be the D (5 bases). With 6 bases removed from V and 1 base from J, the gap between germline ends came to 9 bases. Germline assignment: CDR1 DFQATT and CDR2 SNEGSKA (reference sequence). The CDR3 runs to 12 residues. The CDR3 sequence is CSAAEGQETQYF. Written as DNA, the CDR3 is TGCAGTGCCGCCGAGGGCCAAGAGACCCAGTACTTC.

There are many counts of this clonotype. V usage is TRBV6-1 and J usage is TRBJ2-7, with TRBD2 identical over 15 bases. The J segment lost 5 bases and the V segment lost 6 bases, leaving 11 bases of the junction unmatched. Germline CDR1 is MNHNS and CDR2 is SASEGT. This CDR3 has 17 residues. The CDR3 spells CASSPGTSGRLLHEQYF. The CDR3 DNA sequence: TGTGCCAGCAGCCCCGGGACTAGCGGGAGGCTCTTGCACGAGCAGTACTTC.

This clonotype was picked up many times. The rearrangement links TRBV6-1 to TRBJ1-5; D gene uncertain. The CDR3 extends over 12 amino acids. V lost 1 base to trimming and J lost 7 bases, with 5 bases between them. Germline V gene lookup returns CDR1 MNHNS and CDR2 SASEGT. This CDR3 is CASSEVGQPQHF. CDR3 nucleotides: TGTGCCAGCAGTGAAGTTGGACAGCCCCAGCATTTT.

This clonotype was seen repeatedly, ten times or more. V is TRBV28 and J is TRBJ1-2, with 7 bases identical to TRBD1. The CDR3 contains 14 residues. Unmatched junction bases numbered 5, after V lost 3 bases and J lost 4 bases. Germline V lookup: CDR1 MDHEN, CDR2 SYDVKM. CDR3 loop: CASSFSAGGYGYTF. The CDR3 region has the DNA TGTGCCAGCAGTTTTTCCGCAGGGGGCTATGGCTACACCTTC.

A note on this clonotype: This clone may be a read error of a much larger clone one base away. This is likely a read error, given that the CDR3 carries no conserved phenylalanine or tryptophan at its end. This sequence joins TRBV7-9 and TRBJ1-1, with 9 bases matching TRBD1. The CDR3 loop spans 16 amino acids. Germline values: CDR1 SEHNR, CDR2 FQNEAQ (reference sequence). Unmatched junction bases numbered 7, after V lost 1 base and J lost 4 bases. The CDR3 loop reads CASSLGPGQGPTEAFL. The CDR3 DNA sequence: TGTGCCAGCAGCTTAGGTCCGGGACAGGGTCCCACTGAAGCTTTCCTT.

This clonotype has a count of ten or more. The chain combines TRBV5-1 with TRBJ2-3; D gene uncertain. V gave up 7 bases and J gave up 3 bases, with 6 bases separating them. The CDR3 is 11 residues long. The V gene's germline CDR1 is SGHRS and CDR2 YFSETQ. The chain's CDR3 is CASHQTDTQYF. CDR3 DNA sequence: TGCGCCAGCCACCAAACAGATACGCAGTATTTT.

Many counts were recorded for this clonotype. The rearrangement joins TRBV28 to TRBJ2-1; TRBD2 agrees at 11 bases. This CDR3 is 16 amino acids long. The germline CDR1 and CDR2 sequences are MDHEN and SYDVKM. V lost 5 bases, J lost 13 bases, and 16 bases stayed unmatched. CDR3 amino acids: CASSPPGTSGIHGQFF. The CDR3, as DNA: TGTGCCAGCAGTCCCCCCGGGACTAGCGGAATTCATGGACAGTTCTTC.

In its sample, this clonotype was seen many times. This sequence joins TRBV4-3 and TRBJ2-1; 7 positions match TRBD2. The CDR3 spans 15 residues. The J segment lost 4 bases and the V segment lost 0 bases, leaving 3 bases of the junction unmatched. From germline, CDR1 is LGHNA and CDR2 YSLEER. The CDR3 region has the DNA TGCGCCAGCAGCCAAGATCCAGCGGGATACAATGAGCAGTTCTTC. Protein: CASSQDPAGYNEQFF.

This sequence joins TRBV19 and TRBJ1-4, with 7 bases fitting TRBD1. The CDR3 runs 16 residues. Trimming removed 8 bases from V and 3 bases from J; junction bases left unmatched: 12. Germline CDR1 LNHDA, CDR2 SQIVND (reference sequence). The CDR3 is CASRPWNGTANEKLFF. CDR3 sequence (DNA): TGTGCCAGTCGACCATGGAACGGGACAGCTAATGAAAAACTGTTTTTT. Together with reference TRBV19 and TRBJ1-4, the CDR3 gives the full variable domain: DGGITQSPKYLFRKEGQNVTLSCEQNLNHDAMYWYRQDPGQGLRLIYYSQIVNDFQKGDIAEGYSVSREKKESFPLTVTSAQKNPTAFYLCASRPWNGTANEKLFFGSGTQLSVL.

This sequence joins TRBV6-6 and TRBJ2-5; TRBD1 is a possible D gene (6 bases). The germline V gene encodes CDR1 MNHNY and CDR2 SVGAGI (reference sequence). The CDR3 runs to 13 residues. The V end was cut by 5 bases, the J end by 7 bases, with 14 bases between. In DNA, the CDR3 is TGTGCCAGCAGTATGACAGGAGATGCGACCCAGTACTTC. This codes for CASSMTGDATQYF.

This clonotype was seen ten or more times. The rearrangement links TRBV2 to TRBJ1-1; the match to TRBD1 covers 11 bases. This CDR3 region has 14 residues. The trim removed 4 bases at V and 4 bases at J, leaving 2 bases unmatched. Germline assignment: CDR1 SNHLY and CDR2 FYNNEI. Here the CDR3 DNA reads TGTGCCAGCAGTGCGGGGACAGGGGGCACTGAAGCTTTCTTT. It encodes CASSAGTGGTEAFF.

The chain is built from TRBV20-1 and TRBJ2-1, with 11 bases fitting TRBD2. V was clipped by 6 bases and J by 6 bases; unmatched bases: 13. Germline assignment: CDR1 DFQATT and CDR2 SNEGSKA (reference sequence). There are 16 residues in the CDR3. The DNA of the CDR3 is TGCAGTGCGGACGGGGTAGCGGGAGGGCCAGCCAATGAGCAGTTCTTC. It translates to CSADGVAGGPANEQFF.

In the case of this clonotype: A much larger clone lies one base from this, so it may be a read error. The V call is TRBV4-2, the J call TRBJ2-3; the D gene is possibly TRBD1 (5 bases). The ends were cut back, 7 bases at V and 3 bases at J, with 14 bases in the middle. Germline V gene lookup returns CDR1 LGHNA and CDR2 YNFKEQ. This CDR3 has 14 residues. The CDR3: CASKPGRSTDTQYF. The CDR3 DNA sequence: TGTGCCAGCAAGCCAGGGCGATCAACAGATACGCAGTATTTT.

This clonotype occurred many times. The J gene is TRBJ2-7, the V gene TRBV6-2 or TRBV6-3; 10 nucleotides agree with TRBD2. Germline V gene sequence: CDR1 MNHEY, CDR2 SVGEGT. The CDR3 spans 14 residues. V trimming: 10 bases; J trimming: 3 bases; junction bases outside the gene matches: 9. For the CDR3, the DNA is TGTGCCACAAGGCCTAGCGGGAGAAACTACGAGCAGTACTTC. This encodes CATRPSGRNYEQYF.

Comment on this clonotype: Since a much larger clone is just one base distant, this may be a read error. The chain joins TRBV6-1 to TRBJ2-2; D unresolved. Germline lookup yields CDR1 MNHNS and CDR2 SASEGT. V was clipped by 5 bases and J by 7 bases, with 17 bases between them. There are 15 residues in the CDR3. CDR3 loop: CASSPTQRYNGELFF. The CDR3 coding sequence is TGTGCCAGCAGTCCGACTCAGCGATACAACGGGGAGCTGTTTTTT.

At least ten counts were recorded for this clonotype. The rearrangement joins TRBV6-2 or TRBV6-3 to TRBJ1-1; the match to TRBD1 covers 7 bases. The V segment lost 6 bases and the J segment 7 bases; nucleotides outside the gene matches: 8. The CDR3 spans 13 residues. CDR1 is MNHEY, CDR2 SVGEGT, per germline. The CDR3: CASSARQGFEAFF. CDR3 nucleotide sequence: TGTGCCAGCAGCGCTCGACAGGGATTTGAAGCTTTCTTT.

This clonotype was seen ten or more times. This chain connects TRBV19 to TRBJ2-1; perhaps TRBD1 as D (5 bases). The CDR3 is 14 amino acids. The V gene lost 4 bases and the J gene lost 5 bases, with 12 bases spanning the gap. CDR1 and CDR2 from the germline V gene are LNHDA and SQIVND (reference sequence). CDR3 sequence: CASSSRGTDNEQFF. Here the CDR3 DNA reads TGTGCCAGTAGTAGTAGGGGCACGGACAATGAGCAGTTCTTC.

On this clonotype itself: Mismatch with germline at one junction end may stem from a read error. The CDR3 region is CSARYQGFPRSYEEYF. The CDR3 DNA is TGCAGTGCTAGATACCAGGGTTTCCCGCGAAGTTACGAGGAGTACTTC. The V call is TRBV20-1, the J call TRBJ2-7, with D possibly being TRBD1 (5 bases). The CDR3 is 16 amino acids. CDR1 is DFQATT and CDR2 is SNEGSKA in the germline V gene (reference sequence).

The chain links TRBV7-9 to TRBJ2-3; D uncertain. The CDR3 is made up of 12 amino acids. The germline CDR1 and CDR2 sequences are SEHNR and FQNEAQ (reference sequence). V lost 5 bases and J 2 bases, leaving 5 bases between the germline ends. This CDR3 reads CASSNATDTQYF. CDR3 coding DNA: TGTGCCAGCAGCAACGCCACAGATACGCAGTATTTT.

CDR3 coding DNA: TGTGCCACCAGCAGTGGGGGACTAGCGTACAACACCGGGGAGCTGTTTTTT. This translates into CATSSGGLAYNTGELFF. This sequence joins TRBV15 and TRBJ2-2; 10 bases map to TRBD2. V was clipped by 3 bases and J by 2 bases; unmatched bases: 6. Germline V CDR1 and CDR2: LNHNV, YYDKDF (reference sequence). The CDR3 contains 17 residues.

Notes on this clonotype: Since a much larger clone is just one base distant, this may be a read error. This chain connects TRBV6-2 or TRBV6-3 to TRBJ2-1; D possibly corresponds to TRBD2 (5 bases). Germline-derived CDR1 and CDR2 are MNHEY and SVGEGT. V was shortened by 0 bases and J by 7 bases, with 13 bases between the two germline ends. The length of the CDR3 is 15 residues. The CDR3 region is CASSYSRGKDNEQFF. The CDR3, as DNA: TGTGCCAGCAGTTACTCGAGAGGGAAAGATAATGAGCAGTTCTTC.

This clonotype was seen more than once but under ten times. One junction end disagrees with the germline gene, perhaps due to a read error. The chain has TRBV6-2 or TRBV6-3 and TRBJ2-2; D may be TRBD1 or TRBD2 (5 bases each). The CDR3 consists of 13 residues. Germline lookup yields CDR1 MNHEY and CDR2 SVGEGT. CDR3 DNA: TGTGCCAGCAGTTACAGGGAAAAAGGGGAGATGTTTTTT. Translating gives CASSYREKGEMFF.

Points on this clonotype: A single base separates this from a much larger clone, so it may be a read error. The rearrangement links TRBV5-4 to TRBJ2-3; D remains ambiguous. The V end lost 4 bases, the J end lost 1 base, and 13 bases lay between the germline ends. The CDR3 is 15 residues long. Per germline, CDR1 SGHNT and CDR2 YYREEE (reference sequence). CDR3 in DNA: TGTGCCAGCAGCACCATCACTAACGGCACAGATACGCAGTATTTT. Encoded protein: CASSTITNGTDTQYF.

This clonotype showed up just once. This could be a read error, since a much larger clone is one nucleotide away. The genes are TRBV5-4 and TRBJ1-6; D is unclear. The CDR3 totals 12 residues. V dropped 3 bases and J dropped 10 bases, with 8 bases sitting between them. Germline CDR1 SGHNT, CDR2 YYREEE (reference sequence). DNA of the CDR3: TGTGCCAGCAGCTCAACGCTCTCACCCCTCCACTTT. Its translation: CASSSTLSPLHF. The variable domain in full, completed from reference TRBV5-4 and TRBJ1-6, reads ETGVTQSPTHLIKTRGQQVTLRCSSQSGHNTVSWYQQALGQGPQFIFQYYREEENGRGNFPPRFSGLQFPNYSSELNVNALELDDSALYLCASSSTLSPLHFGNGTRLTVT.

This clonotype was picked up many times. The chain is built from TRBV20-1 and TRBJ2-1; a possible D gene is TRBD2 (5 bases). Per germline, CDR1 DFQATT and CDR2 SNEGSKA (reference sequence). This CDR3 has 15 residues. Trimming stripped 1 base from V and 7 bases from J, with 17 bases between. The CDR3 DNA sequence: TGCAGTGCTAGAGTGGGCTTCTCTAGCAGGAATGAGCAGTTCTTC. Encoded protein: CSARVGFSSRNEQFF.

This clonotype has a count of ten or more. This may arise from a read error, as a much more abundant clone is one base away. This chain links TRBV15 with TRBJ2-5, with no clear D. The CDR3 totals 13 residues. The germline CDR1 and CDR2 sequences are LNHNV and YYDKDF (reference sequence). The DNA of the CDR3 is TGTGCCACCAGCAATAGTTACTTAGAGACCCTGTACTTC. Protein sequence: CATSNSYLETLYF.

This clonotype has ten or more counts. The chain carries TRBV28 and TRBJ2-5, with 9 positions matching TRBD1. Germline V gene data show CDR1 as MDHEN and CDR2 as SYDVKM. V lost 9 bases and J lost 2; bases outside the gene matches: 4. CDR3 size: 13 residues. The CDR3 bases are TGTGCCAGTTTGGGACAGGGTCAAGAGACCCAGTACTTC. Its translation is CASLGQGQETQYF.